This section outlines one T cell receptor beta chain sequence together with its context. Its specificity is not known. Repertoires were generated with immunoSEQ multiplex PCR, while TCRdb's copy carries only in-frame clones and drops some. The sample records roughly 120,000 clones, roughly four fifths being singletons. This entry is derived from a study of radiation and T cells in renal cell carcinoma. Whole-study context: Nephrectomy followed 15 Gy stereotactic body radiation by 4 weeks. Regarding the study as a whole: Top tumor clonotypes rose in blood 2 weeks post-radiation, then contracted.

This sample's time point: blood 2 weeks post-SBRT. Treatment of the sample: 15 Gy SBRT to primary tumor, nephrectomy 4 weeks later. After SBRT, blood was collected at 2 and 4 weeks, plus baseline. The germline V gene has CDR1 SGHTA and CDR2 FQGTGA. V was clipped by 4 bases and J by 4 bases, with 13 bases between them. CDR3 size: 15 residues. V usage is TRBV7-3 and J usage is TRBJ2-2; D is perhaps TRBD1 (6 bases). The material was blood, obtained from a patient whose treatment included radiotherapy and nephrectomy. This TCR came from a woman aged 55-75 years with renal cell carcinoma. The CDR3 is CASSSGTGSTGELFF. The CDR3 DNA reads TGTGCCAGCAGCTCGGGAACAGGGTCCACCGGGGAGCTGTTTTTT.